Below, one T cell receptor (beta chain) is given with its context. It lacks a known antigen. Per-nucleotide qualities are absent, and no much larger clonotype sits a single base away. The library was prepared using the immunoSEQ multiplex PCR assay. RNA was extracted from all samples and reverse transcribed into cDNA, which served as template for TCR sequencing. First-strand cDNA was synthesized using SuperScript III with a 2:1 mix of oligo-dT and random hexamers. A synthetic immune receptor repertoire was used to measure amplification bias, and any remaining bias was corrected computationally. For the original study's pipeline: Raw reads were preprocessed to remove errors, and CDR3 was defined by IMGT conventions from the conserved cysteine to phenylalanine. Clonality was calculated as 1 minus Shannon entropy normalized by log2 of the number of productive unique TCRs. Whether each scalp clone was CD4 or CD8 was inferred by checking scalp TCRbeta sequences against the CD4 and CD8 repertoires from sorted blood. TCRdb re-hosts the immuneACCESS table, in-frame sequences only. Its copies lack some clones; in the studies checked, an unresolved V gene accounts for under half of them, and the cause for the rest is not known. V and J calls plus clone size are reproduced from that table; the DNA served to infer D and trimming. The sample table lists 6,500 to 7,500 clones, roughly 67% of them with a count of one. 15% to 20% of the sample goes to the ten largest clones.

The sample belongs to a study of CD8+ T cells in alopecia areata (dated by TCRdb to 2016 to 2019). Some background on the complete study: Treated patients were enrolled in an open-label pilot trial of oral tofacitinib at 5 to 10 mg twice daily for moderate-to-severe alopecia areata. RNA was extracted with the PAXgene miRNA kit for fixed scalp, the miRNeasy kit for PBMCs, and the RNeasy kit for mouse skin. TCRbeta CDR3 regions were amplified by immunoSEQ multiplex PCR with 35 Vbeta forward and 13 Jbeta reverse primers. Scalp clonality was compared among normal scalp (n=4), patchy alopecia areata scalp (n=8), and alopecia totalis/universalis scalp (n=8). Tofacitinib-treated patients had biopsies at baseline and at 4 and 24 weeks of treatment, with a later scalp biopsy in several patients. Tofacitinib was administered for 6 to 18 months, and 6 months of follow-up off drug were then conducted to assess delayed response and recurrence. Scalp tissue and sorted CD4+ and CD8+ peripheral blood T cells from patchy and totalis/universalis alopecia areata patients and from healthy controls were covered by human TCRbeta sequencing. The study used high-throughput TCRbeta sequencing to examine T cell clonal expansion in alopecia areata, in both the C3H/HeJ mouse model and human patients. Overall study outcomes, separate from this receptor: Compared with normal scalp, lesional scalp had higher clonality and more expanded CD8+ clones, particularly in alopecia totalis/universalis, a pattern that suggests antigenic drive. Resident alphabeta T cells in normal human skin are also sequenced, complicating scalp TCR repertoire analysis, unlike mouse skin dominated by gammadelta T cells. TCR sequences shared between patients were less clear than in mice, possibly partly because of HLA diversity in the patient population.

The time point label corresponds to: baseline before oral tofacitinib. Lesional scalp punch biopsies and peripheral blood were obtained from alopecia areata patients. Human scalp biopsies went straight into PAXgene tissue containers for immediate fixation. Sample: skin, taken at week 0. The receptor's source is a human donor with alopecia areata.

The nucleotide sequence reads TGCGCCAGCAGCCAAGATGGGCAGGGGGCCCGAACCGGGGAGCTGTTTTTT. Translated, it reads CASSQDGQGARTGELFF. In this chain, TRBV4-3 is recombined with TRBJ2-2; TRBD1 agrees with 8 junctional bases. At the junction V is shortened by 0 bases and J by 5 bases; bases outside the gene matches: 8. The cysteine opens and the phenylalanine closes a CDR3 of 17 amino acids. Solely the CDR3 DNA is kept, with 51 bases framed from the first base. CDR1 is given as LGHNA and CDR2 as YSLEER, both from the germline V gene.